This TCR beta chain was documented in a study of blood T cell repertoires in COVID-19. Whole-study context: COVID-19 samples, acute and convalescent, were from the United States, Italy and Spain. From T cells, B-cell-depleted T cells, or PBMCs came the material, which was cDNA or gDNA.

The germline CDR1 and CDR2 sequences are DFQATT and SNEGSKA (reference sequence). Trimming cost V 3 bases and J 7 bases, with 7 bases left between them. The CDR3 has 11 amino acids. In the original analysis: Scientists estimated how many nucleated cells there were by amplifying reference gene primers. The method was immunoSEQ multiplex PCR; TCRdb's version includes in-frame clones alone and lacks a portion of them. That table furnishes V, J and clone size, whereas the DNA furnished D and trimming. The sample contains 44,000 or so clones, less than 90% of which appear only once. This clonotype originated in a human donor in a cohort sampled during active COVID-19. The chain is built from TRBV20-1 and TRBJ2-1, with no clear D. The sample comprised peripheral blood. The CDR3 DNA follows: TGCAGTGCTAGGCCCCGGAATGAGCAGTTCTTC. Protein product: CSARPRNEQFF.